This passage covers 24 T cell receptor beta chains from one sample sequenced in a study of neoadjuvant anti-PD-1 for oral cavity cancer. This table comes from immunoSEQ multiplex PCR, and its TCRdb copy is limited to in-frame clones, with some not included. The sample has tens of thousands of clones, 35% to 50% seen once. Time point indicated: after neoadjuvant nivolumab, at surgical resection. Sequenced material: tumor tissue, taken after nivolumab (anti-PD-1) treatment. All receptors derive from a person between 40 and 79 years old with oral cavity squamous cell carcinoma.

V is TRBV5-8 and J is TRBJ1-2; TRBD1 aligns across 7 bases. This CDR3 contains 14 residues. Looked up from germline, CDR1 is SGHTS and CDR2 is YDEGEE. V dropped 4 bases and J dropped 3; count of bases not matched to a gene: 6. The CDR3 protein is CASSLGTAYYGYTF. The CDR3 DNA sequence: TGTGCCAGCAGCCTAGGGACAGCTTACTATGGCTACACCTTC.

This chain uses TRBV5-5 with TRBJ2-2; tentatively, D is TRBD1 (6 bases). V was cut by 4 bases and J by 6 bases, with 16 bases left in between. Germline V gives CDR1 SGHKS, CDR2 YYEKEE (reference sequence). The CDR3 is 15 residues long. CDR3 amino acids: CASSVGQSRAGELFF. The CDR3, as DNA: TGTGCCAGCAGCGTCGGACAGTCTCGCGCCGGGGAGCTGTTTTTT.

The rearrangement uses TRBV6-5 and TRBJ2-3, with 9 bases that match TRBD2. The germline gives CDR1 MNHEY, CDR2 SVGAGI. This CDR3 spans 16 amino acids. V shed 3 bases, J shed 5 bases, and the junction held 9 bases outside the gene matches. CDR3 in DNA: TGTGCCAGCAGTTATGGGACGCGGGGGGGCAAAGATACGCAGTATTTT. Translated: CASSYGTRGGKDTQYF.

The V and J genes are TRBV5-4 and TRBJ2-3, with a possible D match to TRBD1 (6 bases). The V gene lost 0 bases and the J gene lost 6 bases, with 20 bases spanning the gap. This CDR3 has 17 residues. CDR1 and CDR2 (germline): SGHNT, YYREEE (reference sequence). CDR3 in amino acids: CASSLAWQGLGWDTQYF. Here the CDR3 DNA reads TGTGCCAGCAGCTTGGCCTGGCAGGGGCTGGGATGGGATACGCAGTATTTT.

A note on this clone: The same CDR3 also results from other DNA sequences found in this sample. This chain links TRBV6-4 with TRBJ2-3; D is undetermined. CDR3 length: 13 residues. V was shortened by 2 bases and J by 1 base, with 4 bases between the two germline ends. Germline loops: CDR1 MRHNA, CDR2 SNTAGT. This CDR3 reads CASSDGRTDTQYF. The DNA of the CDR3 is TGTGCCAGCAGTGACGGGCGCACAGATACGCAGTATTTT.

The chain links TRBV9 to TRBJ1-1; 7 positions match TRBD1. The V gene's germline CDR1 is SGDLS and CDR2 YYNGEE. V gave up 0 bases and J gave up 0 bases; unmatched junction bases: 11. The CDR3 runs 18 residues. The chain's CDR3 is CASSVATGTAGVNTEAFF. CDR3 bases: TGTGCCAGCAGCGTAGCTACCGGGACAGCGGGAGTGAACACTGAAGCTTTCTTT.

The gene calls are TRBV7-2 and TRBJ2-7; TRBD1 is a possible D gene (6 bases). With 1 base removed from V and 1 base from J, the gap between germline ends came to 20 bases. This CDR3 region has 18 residues. Germline CDR1 is SGHTA and CDR2 is FQGNSA. CDR3 in amino acids: CASSLGVSGPGVSYEQYF. CDR3 DNA sequence: TGTGCCAGCAGCTTAGGGGTCTCTGGACCAGGGGTTTCCTACGAGCAGTACTTC. The whole variable domain, remainder taken from reference TRBV7-2 and TRBJ2-7, is GAGVSQSPSNKVTEKGKDVELRCDPISGHTALYWYRQSLGQGLEFLIYFQGNSAPDKSGLPSDRFSAERTGGSVSTLTIQRTQQEDSAVYLCASSLGVSGPGVSYEQYFGPGTRLTVT.

The count of this clone is one. The V and J genes are TRBV7-2 and TRBJ1-4; no definite D call. CDR3 length: 15 residues. Trimming left V 2 bases short and J 8 bases short, with 15 bases between. Per germline, CDR1 SGHTA and CDR2 FQGNSA. The CDR3 bases are TGTGCCAGCAGCTTACTTGGGTCTATGGGCGAAAAACTGTTTTTT. This gives the protein CASSLLGSMGEKLFF.

The chain recombines TRBV5-4 with TRBJ1-1; 9 nucleotides align to TRBD1. CDR1 SGHNT and CDR2 YYREEE come from the germline V gene (reference sequence). V shed 2 bases and J 5 bases; nucleotides not matched to a gene: 1. CDR3 length: 13 amino acids. CDR3 loop: CASSFGQGTEAFF. The CDR3, as DNA: TGTGCCAGCAGCTTCGGACAGGGGACTGAAGCTTTCTTT.

The chain uses TRBV18 and TRBJ2-7; 9 positions agree with TRBD1. The V segment lost 5 bases and the J segment 0 bases; nucleotides outside the gene matches: 2. CDR1 and CDR2 from the germline V gene are KGHSH and LQKENI. The CDR3 is 14 residues long. DNA of the CDR3: TGTGCCAGCTCAGGGACAGGGAGCTCCTACGAGCAGTACTTC. It encodes CASSGTGSSYEQYF.

Many counts were recorded for this clone. This chain uses TRBV19 with TRBJ1-3; D possibly corresponds to TRBD1 (5 bases). Trimming shortened V by 5 bases and J by 0 bases, and 14 bases separated the two germline ends. Per the germline V gene, CDR1 is LNHDA and CDR2 is SQIVND (reference sequence). CDR3 length: 16 amino acids. For the CDR3, the DNA is TGTGCCAGTAGTTCTTCTCGGGGCGTCTCTGGAAACACCATATATTTT. Translated: CASSSSRGVSGNTIYF.

In its sample, this clone was seen a few times. The V call is TRBV4-3, the J call TRBJ1-1, with TRBD1 as a possible D gene (5 bases). The V end was cut by 4 bases, the J end by 6 bases, with 15 bases between. CDR1 LGHNA and CDR2 YSLEER come from the germline V gene. The CDR3 covers 14 residues. As DNA, the CDR3 is TGCGCCAGCAGCCCGCACCTACAGGTCCCTGAAGCTTTCTTT. Its translation: CASSPHLQVPEAFF.

The chain uses TRBV21-1 and TRBJ2-7; no DNA check was done on the table's D call, TRBD1. TRBV21-1 has pseudogene status. CDR3 length: 16 amino acids. The CDR3 region has the DNA TGTGCCAGCAGCAAAGGGCACAGGGTGAACTCCTACGAGCAGTACTTC. It encodes CASSKGHRVNSYEQYF.

This clone was detected many times. The chain uses TRBV5-1 and TRBJ1-4; a weak D match, TRBD1 (6 bases). CDR1 is SGHRS, CDR2 YFSETQ, per germline. The length of the CDR3 is 14 residues. V dropped 9 bases and J dropped 2 bases, with 14 bases sitting between them. CDR3 loop: CATRGGPTNEKLFF. CDR3 nucleotide sequence: TGCGCCACCCGAGGGGGACCTACTAATGAAAAACTGTTTTTT.

V and J are TRBV7-2 and TRBJ2-3, with 10 positions matching TRBD2. This CDR3 contains 16 residues. The V gene's germline CDR1 is SGHTA and CDR2 FQGNSA. V lost 5 bases, J lost 1 base, and 6 bases stayed unmatched. The CDR3: CASSLPLAGGTDTQYF. CDR3 coding DNA: TGTGCCAGCAGCCTGCCCCTAGCGGGGGGCACAGATACGCAGTATTTT. Together with reference TRBV7-2 and TRBJ2-3, the CDR3 gives the full variable domain: GAGVSQSPSNKVTEKGKDVELRCDPISGHTALYWYRQSLGQGLEFLIYFQGNSAPDKSGLPSDRFSAERTGGSVSTLTIQRTQQEDSAVYLCASSLPLAGGTDTQYFGPGTRLTVL.

This clone turned up a few times. Germline is not matched at one junction end, which may reflect a read error. V usage is TRBV7-9 and J usage is TRBJ2-3; weak D call: TRBD2 (7 bases). The V gene's germline CDR1 is SEHNR and CDR2 FQNEAQ (reference sequence). The CDR3 length is 15 residues. CDR3 in amino acids: CASSFGGLGTDTQYF. CDR3 nucleotides: TGTGCCAGCAGCTTCGGGGGGCTGGGCACCGATACGCAGTATTTT.

This clone has only a few counts. This chain links TRBV11-2 with TRBJ2-5; D gene ambiguous. The CDR3 covers 12 residues. The germline V gene has CDR1 SGHAT and CDR2 FQNNGV. With 5 bases removed from V and 4 bases from J, the gap between germline ends came to 8 bases. The CDR3, as DNA: TGTGCCAGCAGCGGCGCTGGAGAGACCCAGTACTTC. It codes for CASSGAGETQYF.

The chain joins TRBV6-1 to TRBJ1-1; D not resolved. Looked up from germline, CDR1 is MNHNS and CDR2 is SASEGT. The V end was cut by 0 bases, the J end by 8 bases, with 1 base between. This CDR3 has 10 residues. In nucleotides, the CDR3 is TGTGCCAGCAGTGAAGCGGAAGCTTTCTTT. This sequence encodes CASSEAEAFF.

J is TRBJ2-5 and V is TRBV6-5; 8 nucleotides align to TRBD1. In germline, CDR1 is MNHEY, CDR2 SVGAGI. This CDR3 is built from 15 residues. Losses at the gene ends were 2 bases for V and 4 bases for J; bases not matched to a gene: 6. The chain's CDR3 is CASSYTYRGVETQYF. The DNA of the CDR3 is TGTGCCAGCAGTTACACATACAGGGGGGTAGAGACCCAGTACTTC.

This clone was observed a handful of times. This sequence joins TRBV7-2 and TRBJ2-5; D remains ambiguous. This CDR3 has 13 residues. Germline lookup yields CDR1 SGHTA and CDR2 FQGNSA. V was cut by 5 bases and J by 1 base, with 8 bases left in between. CDR3: CASSPPSQETQYF. CDR3 in DNA: TGTGCCAGCAGCCCCCCCAGCCAAGAGACCCAGTACTTC.

Relative to its sample, this clone is medium-sized. The chain links TRBV11-2 to TRBJ1-5; TRBD1 matches at 8 bases. The CDR3 is 14 amino acids. Germline V gives CDR1 SGHAT, CDR2 FQNNGV. V shed 5 bases and J 6 bases; nucleotides not matched to a gene: 6. The CDR3: CASSTQGAFQPQHF. The CDR3 DNA reads TGTGCCAGCAGCACGCAGGGGGCGTTTCAGCCCCAGCATTTT.

Ten or more counts support this clone. The chain is built from TRBV18 and TRBJ1-5; 10 bases map to TRBD1. The CDR3 is 14 residues long. V was clipped by 4 bases and J by 7 bases; unmatched bases: 4. Germline V gene sequence: CDR1 KGHSH, CDR2 LQKENI. CDR3 residues: CASSRQGAGQPQHF. The CDR3 DNA reads TGTGCCAGCTCACGACAGGGGGCAGGACAGCCCCAGCATTTT.

The V call is TRBV19, the J call TRBJ2-1; D is uncertain. The V end was cut by 7 bases, the J end by 4 bases, with 8 bases between. CDR3 length: 12 amino acids. Germline V gene sequence: CDR1 LNHDA, CDR2 SQIVND (reference sequence). Here the CDR3 DNA reads TGTGCCAGTATGCAGTCTTACAATGAGCAGTTCTTC. Amino acid sequence: CASMQSYNEQFF.

This chain uses TRBV6-5 with TRBJ2-7, with TRBD1 matching 7 bases. The CDR3 length is 14 residues. J gave up 4 bases and V 0 bases, and 3 bases lay outside the gene matches. Looked up from germline, CDR1 is MNHEY and CDR2 is SVGAGI. The DNA for the CDR3 is TGTGCCAGCAGTTACTCAGGGGGCAGATACGAGCAGTACTTC. Residues: CASSYSGGRYEQYF.